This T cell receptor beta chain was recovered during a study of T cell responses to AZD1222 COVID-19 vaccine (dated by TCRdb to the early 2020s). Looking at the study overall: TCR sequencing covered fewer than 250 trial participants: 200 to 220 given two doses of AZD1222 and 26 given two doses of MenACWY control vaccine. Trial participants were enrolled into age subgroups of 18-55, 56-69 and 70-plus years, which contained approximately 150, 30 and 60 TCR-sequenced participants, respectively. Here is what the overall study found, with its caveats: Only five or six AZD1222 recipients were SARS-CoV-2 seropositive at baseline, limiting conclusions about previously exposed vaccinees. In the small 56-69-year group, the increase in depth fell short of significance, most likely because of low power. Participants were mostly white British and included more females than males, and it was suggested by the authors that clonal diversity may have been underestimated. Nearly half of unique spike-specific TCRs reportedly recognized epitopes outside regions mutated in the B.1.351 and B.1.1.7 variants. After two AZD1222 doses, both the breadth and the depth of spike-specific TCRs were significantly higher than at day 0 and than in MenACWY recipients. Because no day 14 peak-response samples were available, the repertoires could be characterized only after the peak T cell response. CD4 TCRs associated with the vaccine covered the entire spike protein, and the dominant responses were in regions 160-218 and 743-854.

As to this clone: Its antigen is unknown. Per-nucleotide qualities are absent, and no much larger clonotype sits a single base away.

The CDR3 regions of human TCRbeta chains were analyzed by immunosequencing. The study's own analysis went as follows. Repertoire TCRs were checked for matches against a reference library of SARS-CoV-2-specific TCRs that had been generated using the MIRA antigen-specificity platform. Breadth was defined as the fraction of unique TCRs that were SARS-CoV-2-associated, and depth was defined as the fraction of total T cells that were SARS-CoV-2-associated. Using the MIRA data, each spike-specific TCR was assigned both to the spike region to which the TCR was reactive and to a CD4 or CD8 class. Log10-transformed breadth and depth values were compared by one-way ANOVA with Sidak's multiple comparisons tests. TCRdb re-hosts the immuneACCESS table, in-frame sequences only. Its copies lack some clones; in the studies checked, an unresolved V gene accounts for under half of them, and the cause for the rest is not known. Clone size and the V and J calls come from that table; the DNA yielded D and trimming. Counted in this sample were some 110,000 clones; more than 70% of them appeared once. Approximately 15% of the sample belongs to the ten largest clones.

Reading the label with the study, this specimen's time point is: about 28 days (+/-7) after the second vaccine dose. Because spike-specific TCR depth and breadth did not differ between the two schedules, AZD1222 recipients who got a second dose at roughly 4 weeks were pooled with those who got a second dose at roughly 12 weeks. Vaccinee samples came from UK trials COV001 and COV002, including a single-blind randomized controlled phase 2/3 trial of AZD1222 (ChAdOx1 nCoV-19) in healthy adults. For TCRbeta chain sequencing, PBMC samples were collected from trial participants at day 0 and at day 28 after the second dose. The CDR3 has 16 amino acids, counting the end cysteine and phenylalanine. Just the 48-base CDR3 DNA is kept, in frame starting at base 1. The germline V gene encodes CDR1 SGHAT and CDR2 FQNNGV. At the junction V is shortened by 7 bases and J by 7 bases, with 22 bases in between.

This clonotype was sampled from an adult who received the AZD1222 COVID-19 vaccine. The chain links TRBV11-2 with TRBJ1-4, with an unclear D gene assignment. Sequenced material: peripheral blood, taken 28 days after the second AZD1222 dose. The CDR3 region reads CASTTPLLSESEKLFF. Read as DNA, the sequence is TGTGCCAGCACCACTCCGCTCCTCTCTGAGAGTGAAAAACTGTTTTTT.